The 25 T cell receptor beta chains listed next were all sequenced from one sample in a study of blood T cell repertoires in COVID-19. Method: immunoSEQ multiplex PCR; TCRdb's copy keeps in-frame clones and lacks some. This sample has about 300,000 clones, with 70% to 90% found just once. The sequenced sample consisted of peripheral blood. Every receptor here comes from a woman in her 30s who had recovered from COVID-19.

The chain has TRBV19 and TRBJ2-7; 12 nucleotides agree with TRBD1. V lost 8 bases and J lost 6; bases outside the gene matches: 5. CDR1 is LNHDA, CDR2 SQIVND, per germline (reference sequence). There are 13 residues in the CDR3. Here the CDR3 reads CASRGDRGPEQYF. In DNA, the CDR3 is TGTGCCAGTCGCGGGGACAGGGGGCCCGAGCAGTACTTC.

The V call is TRBV5-6, the J call TRBJ2-2; TRBD2 matches 7 bases. The CDR3 consists of 14 residues. Germline V gene data show CDR1 as SGHDT and CDR2 as YYEEEE. V shed 7 bases, J shed 3 bases, and the junction held 6 bases outside the gene matches. The CDR3: CASQPGLHTGELFF. The CDR3 DNA is TGTGCCAGCCAGCCGGGACTACACACCGGGGAGCTGTTTTTT. The complete variable domain, with remaining parts taken from reference TRBV5-6 and TRBJ2-2, reads DAGVTQSPTHLIKTRGQQVTLRCSPKSGHDTVSWYQQALGQGPQFIFQYYEEEERQRGNFPDRFSGHQFPNYSSELNVNALLLGDSALYLCASQPGLHTGELFFGEGSRLTVL.

This clone has only one observation. This chain links TRBV19 with TRBJ2-7; the match to TRBD1 covers 7 bases. Germline V lookup: CDR1 LNHDA, CDR2 SQIVND (reference sequence). This CDR3 comprises 19 residues. V was clipped by 7 bases and J by 2 bases; unmatched bases: 23. CDR3 nucleotides: TGTGCCAGTACCCCGACGAGAGGGGGCTTACCTTTAATAACCTACGAGCAGTACTTC. This sequence encodes CASTPTRGGLPLITYEQYF.

This clone was seen only once. The rearrangement joins TRBV27 to TRBJ2-1; D possibly corresponds to TRBD2 (7 bases). The CDR3 is made up of 18 amino acids. The V and J ends lost 0 bases and 9 bases respectively, with 24 bases between them. Germline V gene sequence: CDR1 MNHEY, CDR2 SMNVEV (reference sequence). The CDR3 protein is CASSLSGVRGGALGEQFF. CDR3 nucleotides: TGTGCCAGCAGTTTATCCGGGGTGAGAGGGGGGGCTCTGGGTGAGCAGTTCTTC.

J is TRBJ2-4 and V is TRBV29-1; 7 bases line up with TRBD1. The CDR3 runs 13 residues. V was clipped by 6 bases and J by 4 bases; unmatched bases: 6. Germline loops: CDR1 SQVTM, CDR2 ANQGSEA. The CDR3 here is CSVAGTDKNIQYF. In nucleotides, the CDR3 is TGCAGCGTCGCCGGGACAGATAAAAACATTCAGTACTTC.

The table lists this clone with a count of one. The CDR3: CAISAGRENTEAFF. CDR3 bases: TGTGCCATCAGCGCGGGACGGGAGAACACTGAAGCTTTCTTT. The genes are TRBV10-3 and TRBJ1-1, with D maybe TRBD1 (5 bases). Germline V gene data show CDR1 as ENHRY and CDR2 as SYGVKD. Trimming took off 6 bases at V and 1 base at J, with 12 bases between the two ends. The CDR3 is 14 residues long.

The rearrangement joins TRBV7-6 to TRBJ2-7, with D unresolved. Germline CDR1 is SGHVS and CDR2 is FNYEAQ. There are 11 residues in the CDR3. With 5 bases removed from V and 2 bases from J, the gap between germline ends came to 4 bases. The CDR3 is CASSPAYEQYF. DNA of the CDR3: TGTGCCAGCAGCCCAGCCTACGAGCAGTACTTC.

The chain uses TRBV2 and TRBJ1-2; no firm D call. CDR1 is SNHLY and CDR2 is FYNNEI in the germline V gene. The CDR3 has 13 amino acids. Trimming removed 7 bases at V and 5 bases at J, with 14 bases between. The CDR3 DNA reads as TGTGCCAGCACGGGAGGGATAGGGTATGGCTACACCTTC. The encoded protein is CASTGGIGYGYTF. Full variable domain (remainder filled in from reference TRBV2 and TRBJ1-2): EPEVTQTPSHQVTQMGQEVILRCVPISNHLYFYWYRQILGQKVEFLVSFYNNEISEKSEIFDDQFSVERPDGSNFTLKIRSTKLEDSAMYFCASTGGIGYGYTFGSGTRLTVV.

V is TRBV29-1 and J is TRBJ1-1; possible D gene TRBD1, 5 bases. V was trimmed by 6 bases and J by 5 bases, leaving 10 bases between them. From germline, CDR1 is SQVTM and CDR2 ANQGSEA. The CDR3 totals 11 residues. The CDR3 DNA sequence: TGCAGCGTCGTCGGGGGAACTGAAGCTTTCTTT. It yields the protein CSVVGGTEAFF.

CDR3 sequence reads: CASSSTGDSYNEQFF. Here the CDR3 DNA reads TGTGCCAGCAGCTCGACGGGGGATAGCTACAATGAGCAGTTCTTC. This rearrangement joins TRBV3-1 (or the pseudogene TRBV3-2) to TRBJ2-1; D perhaps matches TRBD2 (6 bases). Germline V gene data show CDR1 as LGHDT and CDR2 as YNNKEL (reference sequence). This CDR3 has 15 amino acids. V lost 5 bases and J lost 3, with 14 bases in between.

V and J are TRBV7-9 and TRBJ1-1; 7 positions agree with TRBD1. V lost 5 bases to trimming and J lost 1 base; unmatched junction nucleotides: 7. The CDR3 totals 15 residues. Germline CDR1 is SEHNR and CDR2 is FQNEAQ (reference sequence). DNA for the CDR3: TGTGCCAGCAGCAATCCCGGGACAGCGAACACTGAAGCTTTCTTT. Its protein is CASSNPGTANTEAFF.

Note on this clone: This same CDR3 is encoded by further DNA sequences in the sample. The chain links TRBV27 to TRBJ1-2, with D possibly being TRBD1 (5 bases). The CDR3 extends over 13 amino acids. In germline, CDR1 is MNHEY, CDR2 SMNVEV (reference sequence). V gave up 3 bases and J gave up 2 bases, with 7 bases separating them. As DNA, the CDR3 is TGTGCCAGCAGTTTCGGGGGAAACTATGGCTACACCTTC. This gives the protein CASSFGGNYGYTF.

The J gene is TRBJ1-5, the V gene TRBV28; D is possibly TRBD1 (6 bases). The CDR3 is made up of 14 amino acids. In germline, CDR1 is MDHEN, CDR2 SYDVKM. Trimming took 6 bases from V and 0 from J, leaving 9 bases between them. The CDR3 region is CASRETGSNQPQHF. The CDR3 coding sequence is TGTGCCAGCAGAGAGACAGGTAGCAATCAGCCCCAGCATTTT.

The DNA for the CDR3 is TGTGCCAGCAGTTCTAGCGGGGGGTCGTCAGGGGAGCTGTTTTTT. The encoded protein is CASSSSGGSSGELFF. The chain recombines TRBV28 with TRBJ2-2; 11 nucleotides align to TRBD2. The length of the CDR3 is 15 residues. J was trimmed by 8 bases and V by 4 bases; bases with no gene match: 6. Germline values: CDR1 MDHEN, CDR2 SYDVKM.

This chain joins TRBV29-1 and TRBJ1-5, with 12 bases fitting TRBD1. The junction had 5 bases not matched to a gene; V was cut back by 6 bases and J by 5 bases. Germline-derived CDR1 and CDR2 are SQVTM and ANQGSEA. The CDR3 totals 14 residues. The CDR3 bases are TGCAGCGTCGGTGGGACAGGGGGCGATCAGCCCCAGCATTTT. Translating gives CSVGGTGGDQPQHF. Using reference TRBV29-1 and TRBJ1-5 for the parts outside the CDR3, the full variable domain is SAVISQKPSRDICQRGTSLTIQCQVDSQVTMMFWYRQQPGQSLTLIATANQGSEATYESGFVIDKFPISRPNLTFSTLTVSNMSPEDSSIYLCSVGGTGGDQPQHFGDGTRLSIL.

In this sample, this clone turned up a few times. In DNA form, the CDR3 reads TGTGCCAGCAGCTCTTCGACAGGGGCAGCCTACGAGCAGTACTTC. Encoded protein: CASSSSTGAAYEQYF. The chain recombines TRBV11-1 with TRBJ2-7, with 8 positions matching TRBD1. The ends lost 4 bases at V and 2 bases at J; junction bases unmatched: 7. This CDR3 is built from 15 residues. Germline assignment: CDR1 SGHAT and CDR2 FQDESV (reference sequence). Full variable domain (missing parts from reference TRBV11-1 and TRBJ2-7): EAEVAQSPRYKITEKSQAVAFWCDPISGHATLYWYRQILGQGPELLVQFQDESVVDDSQLPKDRFSAERLKGVDSTLKIQPAELGDSAMYLCASSSSTGAAYEQYFGPGTRLTVT.

This chain connects TRBV6-2 or TRBV6-3 to TRBJ1-4; D not certain. Germline V CDR1 and CDR2: MNHEY, SVGEGT. This CDR3 is 15 amino acids long. V lost 4 bases, J lost 0 bases, and 9 bases lay in between. The CDR3 DNA reads as TGTGCCAGCAGTTCCGGGATTGCAACTAATGAAAAACTGTTTTTT. Its protein product is CASSSGIATNEKLFF.

The chain links TRBV5-1 to TRBJ2-7, with 16 positions matching TRBD2. Germline trimming cut 4 bases from V and 4 bases from J; bases unmatched to any gene: 8. There are 17 residues in the CDR3. Per the germline V gene, CDR1 is SGHRS and CDR2 is YFSETQ. CDR3 protein: CASSLNVGLAGGYEQYF. CDR3 nucleotides: TGCGCCAGCAGCCTGAATGTGGGACTAGCGGGAGGGTACGAGCAGTACTTC.

This sequence joins TRBV6-5 and TRBJ1-6; D is possibly TRBD1 (6 bases). Trimming stripped 7 bases from V and 7 bases from J, with 11 bases between. The germline CDR1 and CDR2 sequences are MNHEY and SVGAGI. CDR3 length: 13 residues. The CDR3 nucleotides are TGTGCCAGCAACAGGGTTTGGAATTCACCCCTCCACTTT. Amino acid sequence: CASNRVWNSPLHF.

The V gene is TRBV2, the J gene TRBJ2-3, with D possibly being TRBD2 (6 bases). Germline CDR1 and CDR2: SNHLY and FYNNEI. CDR3 length equals 18 residues. Trimming cost V 6 bases and J 1 base, with 23 bases left between them. CDR3 in DNA: TGTGCCAGCAGCCCCGGTCCCCTAGCGAGTATAGGCACAGATACGCAGTATTTT. It translates to CASSPGPLASIGTDTQYF. Drawing the rest from reference TRBV2 and TRBJ2-3, the complete variable domain is EPEVTQTPSHQVTQMGQEVILRCVPISNHLYFYWYRQILGQKVEFLVSFYNNEISEKSEIFDDQFSVERPDGSNFTLKIRSTKLEDSAMYFCASSPGPLASIGTDTQYFGPGTRLTVL.

The V gene is TRBV9, the J gene TRBJ2-2; no clear D. Germline CDR1 SGDLS, CDR2 YYNGEE. The germline V and J ends were trimmed by 1 base and 7 bases, with 14 bases remaining between them. The CDR3 has 15 amino acids. The CDR3 DNA is TGTGCCAGCAGCGTATCCCCCGGGTACAACGGGGAGCTGTTTTTT. The encoded protein is CASSVSPGYNGELFF.

V is TRBV11-1 and J is TRBJ2-5, with 11 bases matching TRBD2. The CDR3 is made up of 15 amino acids. Germline lookup yields CDR1 SGHAT and CDR2 FQDESV (reference sequence). Losses at the gene ends were 6 bases for V and 0 bases for J; bases not matched to a gene: 3. The CDR3 DNA sequence: TGTGCCAGCAGGGGGACTAGCGGTTACCAAGAGACCCAGTACTTC. It specifies CASRGTSGYQETQYF.

The rearrangement joins TRBV7-9 to TRBJ2-3; 9 nucleotides agree with TRBD2. J lost 2 bases, V lost 5 bases, and 11 bases had no gene match. The CDR3 has 17 residues. Germline values: CDR1 SEHNR, CDR2 FQNEAQ (reference sequence). The CDR3 DNA sequence: TGTGCCAGCAGCCCCTGGGGCGGGGGGGCTCCCACAGATACGCAGTATTTT. Its translation: CASSPWGGGAPTDTQYF. The full variable domain, completed using reference TRBV7-9 and TRBJ2-3, is DTGVSQNPRHKITKRGQNVTFRCDPISEHNRLYWYRQTLGQGPEFLTYFQNEAQLEKSRLLSDRFSAERPKGSFSTLEIQRTEQGDSAMYLCASSPWGGGAPTDTQYFGPGTRLTVL.

The CDR3 is CASSPGQGIYEQYF. The CDR3 DNA sequence: TGTGCCAGCAGCCCGGGACAGGGGATCTACGAGCAGTACTTC. The chain combines TRBV3-1 (or the pseudogene TRBV3-2) with TRBJ2-7; 10 bases match TRBD1. Germline CDR1 and CDR2: LGHDT and YNNKEL (reference sequence). J gave up 3 bases and V 4 bases, and 3 bases lay outside the gene matches. CDR3 length equals 14 residues.

The chain has TRBV15 and TRBJ2-1; TRBD2 agrees at 8 bases. CDR3 length: 17 amino acids. V gave up 5 bases and J gave up 4 bases; unmatched junction bases: 13. Germline CDR1 LNHNV, CDR2 YYDKDF (reference sequence). CDR3 amino acids: CATSEQSGGGVYNEQFF. In DNA, the CDR3 is TGTGCCACCAGCGAACAGAGCGGGGGAGGCGTGTACAATGAGCAGTTCTTC.